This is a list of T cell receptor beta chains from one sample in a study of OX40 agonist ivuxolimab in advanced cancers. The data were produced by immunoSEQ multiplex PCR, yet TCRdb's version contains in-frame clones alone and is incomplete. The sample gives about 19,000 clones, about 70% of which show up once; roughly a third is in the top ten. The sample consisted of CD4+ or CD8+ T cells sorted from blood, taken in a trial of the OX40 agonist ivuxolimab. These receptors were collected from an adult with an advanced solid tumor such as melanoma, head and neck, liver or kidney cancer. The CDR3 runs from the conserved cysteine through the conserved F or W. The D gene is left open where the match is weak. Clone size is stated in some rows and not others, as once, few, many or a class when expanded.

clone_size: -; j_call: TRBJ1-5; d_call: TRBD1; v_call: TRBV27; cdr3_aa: CASSPRTGRRHF; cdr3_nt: TGTGCCAGCAGTCCTCGGACAGGGAGGAGGCATTTT
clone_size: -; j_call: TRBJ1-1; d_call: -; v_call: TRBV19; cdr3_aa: CASSIWGGLMNTEAFF; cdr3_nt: TGTGCCAGTAGTATATGGGGCGGCCTTATGAACACTGAAGCTTTCTTT
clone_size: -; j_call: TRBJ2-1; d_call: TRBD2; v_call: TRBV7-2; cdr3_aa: CASSLAPGLAGIYNEQFF; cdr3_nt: TGTGCCAGCAGCTTAGCGCCGGGCCTAGCGGGGATCTACAATGAGCAGTTCTTC
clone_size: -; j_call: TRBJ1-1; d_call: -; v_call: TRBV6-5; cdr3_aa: CASSPGRGWTEAFF; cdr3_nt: TGTGCCAGCAGTCCCGGTCGGGGTTGGACTGAAGCTTTCTTT
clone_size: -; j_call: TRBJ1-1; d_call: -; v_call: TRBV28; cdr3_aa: CASSYRGGTEAFF; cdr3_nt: TGTGCCAGCAGTTACCGAGGGGGTACTGAAGCTTTCTTT
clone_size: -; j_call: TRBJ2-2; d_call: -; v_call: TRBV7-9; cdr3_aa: CASSPWAQGISDHGELFF; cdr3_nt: TGTGCCAGCAGCCCCTGGGCCCAGGGGATAAGCGATCACGGGGAGCTGTTTTTT
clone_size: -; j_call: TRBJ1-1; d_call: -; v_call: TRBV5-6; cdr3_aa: CASSLLVGTEAFF; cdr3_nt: TGTGCCAGCAGCTTGCTGGTGGGCACTGAAGCTTTCTTT
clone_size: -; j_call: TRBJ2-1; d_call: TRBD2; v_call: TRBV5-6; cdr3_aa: CASSWGTSWNEQFF; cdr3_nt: TGTGCCAGCAGCTGGGGGACTAGCTGGAATGAGCAGTTCTTC
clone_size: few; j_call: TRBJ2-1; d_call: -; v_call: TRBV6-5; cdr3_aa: CASSHDRRAENEQFF; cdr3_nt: TGTGCCAGCAGCCACGACCGGCGGGCAGAAAATGAGCAGTTCTTC
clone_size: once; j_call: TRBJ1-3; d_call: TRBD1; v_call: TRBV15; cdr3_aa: CATSIQGAGNTIYF; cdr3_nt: TGTGCCACCAGCATCCAGGGGGCTGGAAACACCATATATTTT
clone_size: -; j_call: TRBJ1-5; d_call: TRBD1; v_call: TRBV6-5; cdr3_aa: CASRIRTGNQPQHF; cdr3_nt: TGTGCCAGCCGAATTCGGACAGGGAATCAGCCCCAGCATTTT
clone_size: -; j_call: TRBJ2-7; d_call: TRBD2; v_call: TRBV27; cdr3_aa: CASSHGLERDYEQYF; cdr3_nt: TGTGCCAGCAGCCACGGGCTCGAGCGGGACTACGAGCAGTACTTC
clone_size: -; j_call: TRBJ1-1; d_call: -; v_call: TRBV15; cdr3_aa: CATSPPRLEAFF; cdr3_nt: TGTGCCACCAGCCCCCCGAGGTTGGAAGCTTTCTTT
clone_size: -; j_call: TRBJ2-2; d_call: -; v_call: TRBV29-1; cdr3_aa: CSARPGAAGPGELFF; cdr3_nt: TGCAGCGCCAGACCGGGGGCGGCGGGTCCCGGGGAGCTGTTTTTT
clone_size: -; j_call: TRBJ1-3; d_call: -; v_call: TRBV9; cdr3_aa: CASSHSGDGNTIYF; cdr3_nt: TGTGCCAGCAGCCACTCGGGCGACGGAAACACCATATATTTT
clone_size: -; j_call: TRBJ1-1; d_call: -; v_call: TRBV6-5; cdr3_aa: CASSPGLSNTEAFF; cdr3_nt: TGTGCCAGCAGCCCGGGACTCTCGAACACTGAAGCTTTCTTT
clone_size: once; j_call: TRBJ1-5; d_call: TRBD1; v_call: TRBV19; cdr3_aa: CASSTGQDNQPQHF; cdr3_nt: TGTGCCAGTAGTACGGGACAGGACAATCAGCCCCAGCATTTT
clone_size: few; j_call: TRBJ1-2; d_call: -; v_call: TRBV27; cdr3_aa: CASSFSEDRANGYTF; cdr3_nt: TGTGCCAGCAGTTTCTCCGAGGACAGAGCTAATGGCTACACCTTC
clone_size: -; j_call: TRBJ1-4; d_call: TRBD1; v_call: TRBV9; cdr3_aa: CASSEGTARNEKLFF; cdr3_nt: TGTGCCAGCAGCGAGGGGACAGCCCGTAATGAAAAACTGTTTTTT
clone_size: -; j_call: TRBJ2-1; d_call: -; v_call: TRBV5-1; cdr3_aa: CASSLARQSSYNEQFF; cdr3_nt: TGCGCCAGCAGCCTAGCCCGACAGAGCTCCTACAATGAGCAGTTCTTC
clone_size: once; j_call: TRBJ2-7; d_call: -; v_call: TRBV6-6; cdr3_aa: CASSYPVLTYEQYF; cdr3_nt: TGTGCCAGCAGTTACCCCGTCCTTACCTACGAGCAGTACTTC
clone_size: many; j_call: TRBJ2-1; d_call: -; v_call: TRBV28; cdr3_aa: CASSFFGPRGVPNEQFF; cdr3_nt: TGTGCCAGCAGTTTCTTCGGACCCCGAGGGGTTCCCAATGAGCAGTTCTTC
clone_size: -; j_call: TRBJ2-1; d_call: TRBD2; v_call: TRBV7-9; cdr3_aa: CASSGGELAGLGRYNEQFF; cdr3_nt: TGTGCCAGCAGCGGGGGGGAACTAGCGGGATTAGGTAGGTACAATGAGCAGTTCTTC
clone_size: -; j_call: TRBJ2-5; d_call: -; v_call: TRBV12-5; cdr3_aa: CASAGEGAGETQYF; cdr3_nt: TGTGCTAGTGCCGGGGAGGGGGCTGGGGAGACCCAGTACTTC
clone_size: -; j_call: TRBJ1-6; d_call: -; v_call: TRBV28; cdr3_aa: CASSRRTESENSPLHF; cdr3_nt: TGTGCCAGCAGCCGCAGGACAGAGAGTGAAAATTCACCCCTCCACTTT
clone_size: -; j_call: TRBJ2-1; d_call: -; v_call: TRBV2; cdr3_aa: CASTTTRSSSYNEQFF; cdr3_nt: TGTGCCAGCACAACGACCCGAAGCAGCTCCTACAATGAGCAGTTCTTC
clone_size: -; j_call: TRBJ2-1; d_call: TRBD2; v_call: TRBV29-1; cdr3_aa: CSVETSGSSYNEQFF; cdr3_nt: TGCAGCGTTGAGACTAGCGGGAGCTCCTACAATGAGCAGTTCTTC
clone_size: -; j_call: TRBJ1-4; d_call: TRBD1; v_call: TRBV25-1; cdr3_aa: CASSSDREDEKLFF; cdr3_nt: TGTGCCAGCAGTTCGGACAGGGAGGATGAAAAACTGTTTTTT
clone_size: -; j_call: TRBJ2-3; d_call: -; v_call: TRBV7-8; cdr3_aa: CASSFLYRTDTQYF; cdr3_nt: TGTGCCAGCAGCTTTCTATATCGCACAGATACGCAGTATTTT
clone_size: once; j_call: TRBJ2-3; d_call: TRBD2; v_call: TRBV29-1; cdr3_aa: CSVEGTSGRRGGTDTQYF; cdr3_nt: TGCAGCGTTGAAGGGACTAGCGGGAGGCGGGGGGGCACAGATACGCAGTATTTT
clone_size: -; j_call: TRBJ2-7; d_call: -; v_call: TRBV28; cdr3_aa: CASSLLGVGVSHEQYF; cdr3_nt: TGTGCCAGCAGTCTACTCGGGGTGGGAGTTTCCCACGAGCAGTACTTC
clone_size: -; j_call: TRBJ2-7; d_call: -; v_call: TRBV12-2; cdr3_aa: CASRLPDEQYF; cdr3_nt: TGTGCAAGTCGCTTACCGGACGAGCAGTACTTC
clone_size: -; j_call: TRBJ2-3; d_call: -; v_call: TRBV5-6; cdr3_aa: CASSLEQGSFSPTDTQYF; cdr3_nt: TGTGCCAGCAGCTTGGAACAGGGTTCATTTTCACCCACAGATACGCAGTATTTT
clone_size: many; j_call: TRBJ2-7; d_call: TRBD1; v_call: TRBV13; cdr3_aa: CASSGGQGTYEQYF; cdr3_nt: TGTGCCAGCAGCGGGGGACAGGGAACCTACGAGCAGTACTTC
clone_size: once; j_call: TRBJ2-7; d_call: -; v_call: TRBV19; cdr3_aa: CASSITGYSYEQYF; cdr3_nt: TGTGCCAGTAGTATAACAGGGTACTCCTACGAGCAGTACTTC
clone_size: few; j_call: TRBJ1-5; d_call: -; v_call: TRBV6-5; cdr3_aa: CASSYGRGGNQPQHF; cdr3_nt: TGTGCCAGCAGTTACGGGCGGGGAGGCAATCAGCCCCAGCATTTT
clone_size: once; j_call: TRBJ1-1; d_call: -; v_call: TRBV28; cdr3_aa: CASSLVIRNTEAFF; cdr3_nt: TGTGCCAGCAGTTTAGTGATACGGAACACTGAAGCTTTCTTT
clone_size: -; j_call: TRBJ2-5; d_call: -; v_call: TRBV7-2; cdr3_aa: CASSLDVLRGTQYF; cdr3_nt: TGTGCCAGCAGCTTAGACGTCCTCAGAGGAACCCAGTACTTC
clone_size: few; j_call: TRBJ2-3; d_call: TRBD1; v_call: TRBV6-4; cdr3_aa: CASSDGQATDTQYF; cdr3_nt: TGTGCCAGCAGTGACGGACAGGCCACAGATACGCAGTATTTT
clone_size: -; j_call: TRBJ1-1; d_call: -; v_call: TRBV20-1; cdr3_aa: CSATPEAFF; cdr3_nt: TGCAGTGCCACCCCCGAAGCTTTCTTT
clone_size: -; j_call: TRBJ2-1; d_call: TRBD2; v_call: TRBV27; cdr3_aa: CASSLSGPHLAGGYGEQFF; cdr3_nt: TGTGCCAGCAGTTTATCGGGCCCCCATCTAGCGGGGGGCTATGGTGAGCAGTTCTTC
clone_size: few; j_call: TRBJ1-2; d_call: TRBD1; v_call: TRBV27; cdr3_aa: CASSLGGQTYGYTF; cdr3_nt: TGTGCCAGCAGTTTAGGGGGACAGACTTATGGCTACACCTTC
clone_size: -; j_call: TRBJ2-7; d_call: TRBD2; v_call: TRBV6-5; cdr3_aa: CASSYGTSEYEQYF; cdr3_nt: TGTGCCAGCAGTTACGGGACTAGCGAGTACGAGCAGTACTTC
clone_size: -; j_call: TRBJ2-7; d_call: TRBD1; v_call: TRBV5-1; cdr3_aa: CASSLGTGGYEQYF; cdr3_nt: TGCGCCAGCAGCTTGGGGACAGGGGGATACGAGCAGTACTTC